This T cell receptor beta chain appears in the sequencing data of a study of cytomegalovirus exposure and HLA in healthy donors (TCRdb year 2017). Regarding the study in general: An earlier analysis of around 600 of the donors reported 250 to 350 Gb of sequence data and 117 million unique TCR beta sequences from some 180 million T cells. An early release that covered 500 to 800 HLA-typed donors contained approximately 320 gigabases of sequencing data and tens of millions of unique TCR sequences. Of the roughly 400 genotyped donors, about 80% fell in the genetic ancestry cluster associated with self-reported Caucasian donors. The study aimed to test whether signatures of past pathogen exposure could be identified by cataloging public T cell receptors. The study profiled the T cell repertoires of 666 subjects by immunosequencing and related them to cytomegalovirus serostatus. Along with the approximately 620-subject first cohort, a separate validation cohort of around 120 different subjects was used. To predict cytomegalovirus infection status, the study brought together high-throughput TCR immunosequencing, statistical association of individual TCRs with disease status, and machine learning. A later analysis re-analyzed previously published TCR beta repertoires from 550 to 700 donors and added high-resolution HLA genotyping to study TCR occurrence patterns. In the later analysis, no new phenotypic data were used to find candidate immune exposures; instead, reliance was placed on TCR beta sequences and their occurrence across donors. To decide whether each TCR beta V gene segment behaved as functional or pseudogenic, an earlier analysis of over 500 of the donors relied on high-throughput TCR beta sequencing. Donor age, sex, ethnicity and CMV serostatus were compiled together with the repertoire data. A later genetic analysis took genome-wide SNP genotypes for 398 of the 666 donors and used that subset as a discovery cohort. All discovery cohort repertoires had been generated using a single sequencing platform. Both class I and class II loci were covered by HLA typing, at four-digit resolution. Typing coverage varied by locus: 629-630 donors for A, B, C, DRB1 and DQB1; around 560 for DQA1; nearly 610 for DPA1; 450 to 480 for DPB1. Because of strong linkage in the cohort, roughly 5 DR-DQ haplotypes were treated as single units for association and clustering. Among around 400 genotyped donors of the cohort, an average of around 240,000 unique TCR beta nucleotide sequences was sequenced per donor, of which 15% to 20% were non-productive. Paper-wide results and their limitations: Because counts were too low, about 17 rarely observed V segments, including chromosome 9 orphons, were excluded from the earlier analysis of 587 of the donors. A further reported finding was that TCR beta sequences accurately predicted the HLA-A and HLA-B alleles for most subjects in the first cohort. For the cohort, immune exposure information was limited to CMV serostatus. In an earlier analysis of some 500 of the donors, most TCR beta V segments were observed in productive rearrangements about 90% or about 30% of the time, broadly matching IMGT annotations. In a later analysis, the rate of TCR association differed among HLA loci, with DRB1 alleles having the most associated TCRs and HLA-C alleles having the fewest. Correlated functional status among segregating V segments might be attributable to linkage disequilibrium, but an unknown experimental factor could not be ruled out. In vitro tests confirmed that a few of the cytomegalovirus-associated TCR beta chains recognize cytomegalovirus antigens. Strong co-occurrence of HLA alleles, especially DR and DQ, made assigning TCR associations to individual alleles difficult. According to a later analysis, parvovirus B19, influenza, CMV and Epstein-Barr virus appeared linked to several top co-occurrence clusters. In a later analysis, HLA-associated TCR beta chains showed more clonal expansion and lower generation probabilities than non-associated chains that were equally common. The study listed approximately 150 TCR beta chains as associated with cytomegalovirus. Most TCR sequences were observed very rarely across donors, whereas some public TCRs were present in many individuals. In a later analysis, around 15,000 TCR beta sequences were associated with specific HLA alleles at a false discovery rate of 0.05. Roughly uniform sequencing depth across donors was assumed in presence/absence analyses, although this assumption may not hold. It was suggested by the authors that the approach could potentially be generalized to other disease states and immunological phenotypes. In both the original and validation cohorts, the classifier was reported to diagnose cytomegalovirus status with high specificity and sensitivity. HLA typing was unavailable for some donors at each locus, so association tests used only the typed subset. Only TCR beta chains were sequenced in this cohort, and the absence of alpha or paired-chain data limited detectable features. A later analysis found that most CMV-associated TCR beta chains appeared HLA-restricted, with HLA associations seemingly driven largely by CMV exposure. A cluster of highly shared sequence variants was judged likely to represent a technical artifact of the sequencing pipeline. A later genetic analysis associated a missense DCLRE1C variant with V-gene and J-gene trimming of TCR beta chains, and an independent cohort replicated the association. In a later genetic analysis, fewer N-insertions in productive TCRs were reported among donors in an Asian-associated ancestry cluster than the roughly 700-donor mean.

Receptor amplification or capture employed the immunoSEQ multiplex PCR assay. For the multiplex PCR, a mixture combining 60 forward primers for TCR Vbeta segments and 13 reverse primers for TCR Jbeta segments was used. The CDR3 region of rearranged TCR beta genes was amplified from genomic DNA by a multiplex PCR assay. The amplified TCR beta libraries were sequenced on the Illumina HiSeq System as 87-base-pair reads. Per the source publication's procedure: A later analysis tallied tens of millions of unique TCR beta chains across the 700 or so repertoires, and approximately 12 million of those chains were shared by two or more donors. Raw reads were error-corrected and collapsed into unique sequences with a nearest-neighbor algorithm that merged closely related sequences to remove PCR and sequencing errors. To assign V, D and J gene segments, CDR3 sequences were aligned to IMGT reference sequences. For a sequence to be retained, a match of at least six nucleotides was required to both a V gene segment and a J gene segment. A rearrangement was called productive if the CDR3 had no stop codons and remained in frame with V and J, and every other rearrangement was called non-productive. Following IMGT convention, CDR3 was defined as the stretch from the second conserved V-encoded cysteine to the conserved J-encoded phenylalanine. Sequences without an unambiguous match to a single V gene segment were excluded from the earlier analysis of approximately 560 of the donors. An earlier analysis of about 600 of the donors called V segments functional above 56.7% productive rearrangements and segregating when the between-donor standard deviation exceeded 5%. A statistical classification framework was developed to diagnose cytomegalovirus status using the catalog of TCR beta chain sequences. In a later analysis, TCR nucleotide sequences were compared against IMGT/GENE-DB human TR gene sequences so that V and J genes could be assigned. The TCRdist pipeline was used in a later analysis to assign CDR3 sequences and most-parsimonious VDJ recombination scenarios. In a later analysis, every TCR beta chain was defined by the combination of its CDR3 amino acid sequence and its V-gene family, and reads without a unique V-gene family were dropped. A later analysis removed several hundred highly shared, low-generation-probability nucleotide sequences to deal with suspected cross-contamination and a sequencing artifact. For each public chain, a later analysis derived a clonal expansion index from normalized ranks of inferred template counts within each repertoire. In a later analysis, generation probabilities were computed with a VDJ recombination model fitted to out-of-frame rearrangements, and the resulting probabilities were checked against IGoR. A later analysis scored TCR-TCR, TCR-HLA and TCR-CMV co-occurrence with hypergeometric tests, applying a repertoire-size bias correction to TCR pairs. False discovery rates were estimated in a later analysis by permuting HLA or CMV assignments 20 times. A later analysis grouped co-occurring TCRs with DBSCAN, adding TCRdist sequence similarity when clustering within HLA-allele-positive subsets. Repertoires with fewer than 30,000 or more than 120,000 public chains, plus five repertoires with anomalous nucleotide sharing, were excluded from co-occurrence clustering. Here the immuneACCESS table is served through TCRdb, limited to in-frame sequences with V and J called. Missing clones are a known gap in these copies; in checked studies unresolved V genes cover under half, and the rest lacks a known reason. V, J and clone size derive from that table, while D and trimming were established from the DNA sequence. The sample records 150,000 to 200,000 clones, 80% to 90% of which are singletons. The biggest ten clones account for 2.4% of the sample.

On this clone: No antigen is known for it. The sample holds no much larger clone one base away, and base qualities are not on file.

The cohort was made up of roughly 670 healthy bone marrow donors. At the time of sampling, all cohort members were nominally healthy, though unrecorded immune exposures were likely present. The donor tested CMV seronegative, placing the donor among the 350 or so seronegative members of the cohort. A peripheral blood sample was provided by each donor, and peripheral blood mononuclear cells were used for TCR beta sequencing. The Qiagen DNeasy Blood Extraction Kit was used to extract genomic DNA from the blood cell samples. The sequencing input was PBMCs. This sequence was found in a male donor in good health and CMV-seronegative.

The CDR3 region has the sequence CASSLDPGGQQPQHF. The DNA is TGTGCCAGCAGCTTAGATCCCGGGGGTCAACAGCCCCAGCATTTT. The chain links TRBV7-9 with TRBJ1-5; the D gene is possibly TRBD1, with 5 bases matching. The CDR3 holds 15 amino acids from the cysteine to the phenylalanine. The kept DNA is CDR3 alone, 45 bases in frame from the first base. V gives up 1 base and J gives up 7 bases, and the segment between their germline ends measures 14 bases. Taken from the germline V gene (reference sequence), the CDR1 and CDR2 loops are SEHNR and FQNEAQ.